The rows below give T cell receptor beta chains drawn from one sample of a study of cytomegalovirus exposure and HLA in healthy donors. The data were produced by immunoSEQ multiplex PCR, yet TCRdb's version contains in-frame clones alone and is incomplete. The table includes 150,000 to 200,000 clones, about 86% detected once. The specimen sequenced was PBMCs. The receptors come from a woman aged 25 to 39 in good health and CMV-seronegative. Each CDR3 is given with its conserved first and last residue. A D gene is named only where the DNA matches it firmly. The size entry is marked missing in some rows and otherwise reads once, few, many or a size class.

TRBJ2-5	.	TRBD2	TRBV18	TGTGCCAGCTCAAGCGGGGTCCAAGAGACCCAGTACTTC	CASSSGVQETQYF
TRBJ1-4	.	.	TRBV5-1	TGCGCCAGCAGCTCTACCGGGACACCTGCAACTAATGAAAAACTGTTTTTT	CASSSTGTPATNEKLFF
TRBJ2-7	.	TRBD1	TRBV7-2	TGTGCCAGCAGCTTAAACGCCCCGGGACAGGGGACTTCCGAGCAGTACTTC	CASSLNAPGQGTSEQYF
TRBJ2-1	.	.	TRBV6-5	TGTGCCAGCAGTTACTCGAGCCCCGTCCCTTACAATGAGCAGTTCTTC	CASSYSSPVPYNEQFF
TRBJ2-1	.	TRBD2	TRBV28	TGTGCCAGCAGTTTTGGTGGGACTAGGGACCATGAGCAGTTCTTC	CASSFGGTRDHEQFF
TRBJ2-7	few	.	TRBV6-5	TGTGCCAGCAGTTACAGAGACAGATACCCCTACGAGCAGTACTTC	CASSYRDRYPYEQYF
TRBJ2-4	.	TRBD1	TRBV28	TGTGCCAGCAGTCCCCGGGACAGACTAGCCAAAAACATTCAGTACTTC	CASSPRDRLAKNIQYF
TRBJ2-6	.	TRBD1	TRBV19	TGTGCCAGTAGTACTGACAGGGGTCGATACCTCTGGGCCAACGTCCTGACTTTC	CASSTDRGRYLWANVLTF
TRBJ1-2	.	.	TRBV6-1	TGTGCCAGCAATGCCTTACCTCGGGGAGACTATGGCTACACCTTC	CASNALPRGDYGYTF
TRBJ2-3	.	.	TRBV5-4	TGTGCCAGCAGCCTCTCGGACTCCAGGAGAGTTACGCAGTATTTT	CASSLSDSRRVTQYF
TRBJ1-1	.	.	TRBV6-5	TGTGCCAGCAATTCCCAAGGGGGTGCGCACACTGAAGCTTTCTTT	CASNSQGGAHTEAFF
TRBJ2-1	.	.	TRBV7-3	TGTGCCAGCAGCCCATCAGGCGGGATTCCTCTCAATGAGCAGTTCTTC	CASSPSGGIPLNEQFF
TRBJ1-6	.	.	TRBV4-1	TGCGCCAGCAGCCCCCCGGGAGGTGTCACCCTCCACTTT	CASSPPGGVTLHF
TRBJ1-5	.	.	TRBV7-2	TGTGCCAGCAGCTTGAACCCCGGCTCCCAGGGGCCCCAGCATTTT	CASSLNPGSQGPQHF
TRBJ2-3	once	TRBD2	TRBV28	TGTGCCAGCAGTTCCCGACTAGCGGGGCCAGATACGCAGTATTTT	CASSSRLAGPDTQYF
TRBJ2-7	.	TRBD1	TRBV7-2	TGTGCCAGCAGCTTACGGGCTTTTGGACAGGGGTCGGGAGAGCAGTACTTC	CASSLRAFGQGSGEQYF
TRBJ2-2	.	TRBD2	TRBV6-6	TGTGCCAGCACCCGGGGGGTCGACGGGGAGCTGTTTTTT	CASTRGVDGELFF
TRBJ1-1	.	.	TRBV21-1	TGTGCCAGCAGCAACGGGACAGGAAACACTGAAGCTTTCTTT	CASSNGTGNTEAFF
TRBJ2-1	.	.	TRBV4-3	TGCGCCAGCAGCTCCCGAGCGGATATTTCCTACAATGAGCAGTTCTTC	CASSSRADISYNEQFF
TRBJ2-4	.	.	TRBV6-5	TGTGCCAGCAGTGACCGGGATCAGGTAGACATTCAGTACTTC	CASSDRDQVDIQYF
TRBJ2-4	.	TRBD1	TRBV19	TGTGCCAGTCAGTCTGCGGTGACAGGGGAAAACATTCAGTACTTC	CASQSAVTGENIQYF
TRBJ2-1	.	TRBD2	TRBV2	TGTGCCAGCAGTCCTTACGGACTAGCGGGGGACAATGAGCAGTTCTTC	CASSPYGLAGDNEQFF
TRBJ2-3	few	.	TRBV28	TGTGCCAGCAGTTTTGGGGACCTTTGGGGGGTAGATACGCAGTATTTT	CASSFGDLWGVDTQYF
TRBJ1-1	.	TRBD1	TRBV6-6	TGTGCCAGCAGTAAACCGGGACAGGGGAACACTGAAGCTTTCTTT	CASSKPGQGNTEAFF
TRBJ2-7	.	.	TRBV6-5	TGTGCCAGCAGTTACGGTGAGGGGGTCTACGAGCAGTACTTC	CASSYGEGVYEQYF
TRBJ2-7	.	TRBD2	TRBV7-2	TGTGCCAGCAGCTCCACGAGGACTAGCTCACGGCTCGAGCAGTACTTC	CASSSTRTSSRLEQYF
TRBJ2-3	.	TRBD2	TRBV15	TGTGCCACCAGCGGGACTAGTTACGATACGCAGTATTTT	CATSGTSYDTQYF
TRBJ2-3	once	TRBD2	TRBV6-5	TGTGCCAGCAGTTCAAGCGGGGTTACAGATACGCAGTATTTT	CASSSSGVTDTQYF
TRBJ2-3	once	.	TRBV6-5	TGTGCCAGCAGTTACGAACAGGGTTTGAGTGGTACGCAGTATTTT	CASSYEQGLSGTQYF
TRBJ2-5	.	.	TRBV5-4	TGTGCCAGCAGCTTGTGGCAGGGGCCAGGGGAAACCCAGTACTTC	CASSLWQGPGETQYF
TRBJ2-5	.	.	TRBV27	TGTGCCAGCAGTCCTCAGTACCAAGAGACCCAGTACTTC	CASSPQYQETQYF
TRBJ2-1	.	.	TRBV28	TGTGCCAGCAGTCAGACAGGAGGTTGGCTTAATGAGCAGTTCTTC	CASSQTGGWLNEQFF
TRBJ2-7	.	.	TRBV18	TGTGCCAGCTCGCCGGCGGCGCAATACGAGCAGTACTTC	CASSPAAQYEQYF
TRBJ2-2	few	.	TRBV7-9	TGTGCCAGCAACACAGGGTTTGAAACCGGGGAGCTGTTTTTT	CASNTGFETGELFF
TRBJ2-1	.	TRBD2	TRBV9	TGTGCCAGCAGCGAGCGGGGGGTCGTGGGCTCCTACAATGAGCAGTTCTTC	CASSERGVVGSYNEQFF
TRBJ2-2	.	.	TRBV7-7	TGTGCCAGCAGCGCATGGACGGCCGGGGTTACCGGGGAGCTGTTTTTT	CASSAWTAGVTGELFF
TRBJ2-3	.	TRBD1	TRBV11-2	TGTGCCAGCAGCTCGGGGGACAGGGGGACAGATACGCAGTATTTT	CASSSGDRGTDTQYF
TRBJ1-1	.	TRBD1	TRBV7-6	TGTGCCAGCAGCTTATACAGGGGGGGAGCTTTCTTT	CASSLYRGGAFF
TRBJ2-1	.	TRBD1	TRBV10-2	TGCGCCAGCAGTGGGATAGACAGGGGGAGGAATGAGCAGTTCTTC	CASSGIDRGRNEQFF
TRBJ2-2	.	TRBD2	TRBV13	TGTGCCAGCAGCTTAATTGCGGGAGTTGCCCCCGGGGAGCTGTTTTTT	CASSLIAGVAPGELFF
TRBJ1-5	.	TRBD1	TRBV27	TGTGCCAGCAGTAGGAAGACAGGGAGGAATCAGCCCCAGCATTTT	CASSRKTGRNQPQHF
TRBJ2-1	once	.	TRBV19	TGTGCCAGTAGATACAGGGAGAGTGAGCAGTTCTTC	CASRYRESEQFF